The entry below describes one TCR beta chain. The isolated RNA, all of it, was reverse transcribed, so expressed TCRB transcripts were what got sequenced. TCRdb's table, derived via immunoSEQ multiplex PCR, lists solely in-frame clones and lacks some. The sample includes 300,000 to 450,000 clones, 20% seen only once; the top ten take approximately 0.041%. This entry is derived from a study of beta chain features in type 1 diabetes. Donors underwent one heparinised blood draw, roughly 110 mL on average. Germline V gives CDR1 MNHNS, CDR2 SASEGT. The V and J ends lost 0 bases and 2 bases respectively, with 12 bases between them. The CDR3 has 16 amino acids.

The gene calls are TRBV6-1 and TRBJ2-3; the D gene is possibly TRBD2 (6 bases). The source material was naive CD4+ T cells from blood. This receptor was taken from a young woman in good health. The DNA for the CDR3 is TGTGCCAGCAGTGAAGCGTTTAGCGGATACACAGATACGCAGTATTTT. Translation: CASSEAFSGYTDTQYF.